The rows below give T cell receptor beta chains drawn from one sample of a study of T cell responses to AZD1222 COVID-19 vaccine. TCRdb's copy holds only in-frame clones and misses some; the assay was immunoSEQ multiplex PCR. This sample has about 130,000 clones; less than 95% occur once, and the top ten carry 6.9%. Source: peripheral blood, taken on day 0 of AZD1222 vaccination. These receptor sequences come from an adult in good health. The CDR3 runs from the conserved cysteine through the conserved F or W. D genes are given only for firm matches.

v_gene	d_gene	len	CDR3aa
TRBV21-1	NA	12	CASRPRTDEQYF
TRBV11-2	TRBD2	14	CASSASGGAYEQYF
TRBV12-3/TRBV12-4	TRBD2	13	CASRASGGETQYF
TRBV11-2	NA	13	CASSLFPDSEAFF
TRBV19	NA	15	CASSTGFGWTDTQYF
TRBV18	TRBD1	14	CASSTGTGGEKLFF
TRBV7-9	NA	13	CASSTHNGETQYF
TRBV30	NA	12	CAWQGSGSPLHF
TRBV27	NA	13	CASSFTGVNIQYF
TRBV24-1	TRBD2	15	CATSVASGGAGTQYF
TRBV27	TRBD2	15	CATSWGLAGTDTQYF
TRBV6-1	TRBD1	15	CASSEATGESGELFF
TRBV5-6	NA	14	CASSLTVNSYEQYF
TRBV9	NA	15	CASTNGGGRGETQYF
TRBV7-3	NA	15	CASSLSAGVLTEAFF
TRBV6-6	TRBD1	14	CASRSPGQGYEQYF
TRBV12-5	TRBD2	16	CASGQLAVPGTDTQYF
TRBV7-2	TRBD2	16	CASSRTSGGVTDTQYF
TRBV29-1	NA	16	CSVEDPARRTIYGYTF
TRBV3-1/TRBV3-2	TRBD2	20	CASSQPAGLAGGPVIDTQYF
TRBV4-3	TRBD2	17	CASSQGSGGGGSDEQYF
TRBV6-5	TRBD1	15	CASSPTGTGGLGYTF
TRBV27	NA	13	CASNTGLGTEAFF
TRBV5-1	NA	14	CASTPYSTPDTQYF
TRBV29-1	NA	10	CSVFREEAFF
TRBV4-2	NA	13	CASSPTKAYEQYF
TRBV9	NA	13	CASSVAAGNEQFF
TRBV6-5	NA	15	CASSYSISNTYEQYF
TRBV14	TRBD1	16	CASSQDRTGLGNEQYF
TRBV15	TRBD2	17	CATSRGVGLAGVETQYF
TRBV4-2	TRBD1	17	CASSQALGQTTAYEQYF
TRBV15	TRBD1	15	CATSRERQGHSPLHF
TRBV5-4	NA	15	CASSEGGKLGETQYF
TRBV5-6	TRBD2	14	CASSPPRTSDEQFF
TRBV9	TRBD1	12	CASSTGTGKQFF
TRBV9	NA	14	CASSPRAGAYEQYF
TRBV6-6	TRBD1	16	CASSYRAGTDYSPLHF
TRBV5-4	NA	14	CASSSVQTGPEQYF
TRBV19	NA	16	CASRRVGAFSNQPQHF
TRBV6-2/TRBV6-3	NA	16	CASSYSWQGLNQPQHF
TRBV14	NA	16	CASSQGRAPSNEKLFF
TRBV6-5	NA	13	CASAGVRGNEQFF
TRBV5-8	TRBD1	17	CASSLDRGGATNEKLFF
TRBV2	NA	13	CASSRLIGTEAFF
TRBV3-1/TRBV3-2	TRBD1	13	CASSAQGAEEQYF
TRBV7-3	NA	14	CASSSLTSFGEQFF
TRBV7-6	NA	13	CASSSDVYNEQFF
TRBV10-2	NA	13	CASRKTSTDTQYF
TRBV10-3	NA	14	CAISHRDGGAEAFF
TRBV9	NA	12	CASSVRADTQYF
TRBV7-2	NA	16	CASSLVGRGLNTEAFF
TRBV10-2	NA	14	CASSDQQGNEKLFF